Listed here are 20 T cell receptor beta chains from one sample, sequenced in a study of blood T cell repertoires in COVID-19. Clones were read by immunoSEQ multiplex PCR, and TCRdb kept only the in-frame ones, dropping some. The sample holds 150,000 to 200,000 clones, around 81% seen once. What was sequenced was peripheral blood. These receptors were taken from a woman of 80 years or more with COVID-19, enrolled during active disease.

The V and J genes are TRBV5-8 and TRBJ1-2, with 9 bases identical to TRBD1. The J segment lost 4 bases and the V segment lost 9 bases, leaving 7 bases of the junction unmatched. The CDR3 runs 13 residues. The V gene's germline CDR1 is SGHTS and CDR2 YDEGEE. CDR3 sequence reads: CANPATGGYGYTF. DNA of the CDR3: TGTGCCAACCCCGCGACAGGGGGCTATGGCTACACCTTC.

This chain connects TRBV5-1 to TRBJ2-7, with 7 bases lining up with TRBD2. Trimming cost V 3 bases and J 6 bases; bases outside gene matches: 3. CDR1 and CDR2 (germline): SGHRS, YFSETQ. CDR3 size: 12 residues. The CDR3 loop reads CASSWDYSEQYF. The CDR3 coding sequence is TGCGCCAGCAGCTGGGACTATAGCGAGCAGTACTTC.

J is TRBJ1-4 and V is TRBV2; D is uncertain. V lost 1 base, J lost 3 bases, and 6 bases lay in between. The CDR3 covers 14 residues. Germline V gene data show CDR1 as SNHLY and CDR2 as FYNNEI. CDR3 in amino acids: CASSEGLSNEKLFF. DNA of the CDR3: TGTGCCAGCAGTGAAGGGCTGTCTAATGAAAAACTGTTTTTT. Full variable domain (missing parts from reference TRBV2 and TRBJ1-4): EPEVTQTPSHQVTQMGQEVILRCVPISNHLYFYWYRQILGQKVEFLVSFYNNEISEKSEIFDDQFSVERPDGSNFTLKIRSTKLEDSAMYFCASSEGLSNEKLFFGSGTQLSVL.

This clone has a handful of counts. The J gene is TRBJ2-5, the V gene TRBV29-1; 8 bases agree with TRBD2. The trim removed 3 bases at V and 3 bases at J, leaving 3 bases unmatched. Germline lookup yields CDR1 SQVTM and CDR2 ANQGSEA. The length of the CDR3 is 13 residues. CDR3 in DNA: TGCAGCGTTGAGGGACTAGTGGAAGAGACCCAGTACTTC. Protein: CSVEGLVEETQYF.

This clone was seen only a few times. The J gene is TRBJ2-5, the V gene TRBV27; the D is unclear. Trimming removed 5 bases from V and 0 bases from J, with 7 bases in between. Germline V gene data show CDR1 as MNHEY and CDR2 as SMNVEV (reference sequence). The CDR3 is 13 amino acids. The CDR3 sequence: CASSPSYQETQYF. As DNA, the CDR3 is TGTGCCAGCAGTCCCTCGTACCAAGAGACCCAGTACTTC.

This clone has just one count. The chain carries TRBV25-1 and TRBJ1-6, with 12 bases matching TRBD1. The V gene end was trimmed by 3 bases and the J gene end by 4 bases; junction bases not matched to a gene: 4. This CDR3 is built from 17 residues. Germline CDR1 reads MGHDK; CDR2 reads SYGVNS. CDR3 coding DNA: TGTGCCAGCAGTGACCCGGGACAGGGGGCTTATAATTCACCCCTCCACTTT. Protein: CASSDPGQGAYNSPLHF.

The chain employs TRBV29-1 and TRBJ2-2, with TRBD1 matching over 8 bases. The V gene's germline CDR1 is SQVTM and CDR2 ANQGSEA. CDR3 size: 14 residues. Trimming took 3 bases from V and 1 from J; bases not matched to a gene: 1. CDR3 DNA: TGCAGCGTTGATGGGACAGGGAACACCGGGGAGCTGTTTTTT. The encoded protein is CSVDGTGNTGELFF.

This chain uses TRBV3-1 (or the pseudogene TRBV3-2) with TRBJ1-3, with D hard to call. The CDR3 length is 15 residues. Germline assignment: CDR1 LGHDT and CDR2 YNNKEL (reference sequence). The V end lost 0 bases, the J end lost 1 base, and 7 bases lay between the germline ends. CDR3 sequence reads: CASSQDLASGNTIYF. As DNA, the CDR3 is TGTGCCAGCAGCCAAGATCTGGCTTCTGGAAACACCATATATTTT.

V and J are TRBV7-2 and TRBJ2-3, with 14 bases lining up with TRBD2. This CDR3 is built from 17 residues. V dropped 5 bases and J dropped 5; count of bases not matched to a gene: 9. CDR1 and CDR2 from the germline V gene are SGHTA and FQGNSA. CDR3 region: CASSPPTSGGARDTQYF. The CDR3 coding sequence is TGTGCCAGCAGCCCGCCGACTAGCGGGGGGGCCAGAGATACGCAGTATTTT.

The rearrangement joins TRBV29-1 to TRBJ1-6; unclear D gene. The CDR3 runs 15 residues. Germline CDR1 SQVTM, CDR2 ANQGSEA. Trimming took off 2 bases at V and 4 bases at J, with 12 bases between the two ends. The CDR3 region has the DNA TGCAGCGTTGAAAAAAGTGGCAGTTATAATTCACCCCTCCACTTT. Its protein is CSVEKSGSYNSPLHF.

V is TRBV18 and J is TRBJ1-2, with unresolved D. Trimming shortened V by 2 bases and J by 4 bases, and 14 bases separated the two germline ends. Germline CDR1 KGHSH, CDR2 LQKENI. CDR3 length equals 15 residues. CDR3 in amino acids: CASSPEVERSYGYTF. For the CDR3, the DNA is TGTGCCAGCTCACCAGAGGTAGAGCGATCCTATGGCTACACCTTC.

The V and J genes are TRBV7-9 and TRBJ1-3; D is unclear. The CDR3 consists of 15 residues. The germline V and J ends were trimmed by 1 base and 3 bases, with 10 bases remaining between them. Germline CDR1 SEHNR, CDR2 FQNEAQ (reference sequence). The CDR3 DNA reads TGTGCCAGCAGCTTAGTAACGGGGATTGGAAACACCATATATTTT. Amino acid sequence: CASSLVTGIGNTIYF.

The J gene is TRBJ2-7, the V gene TRBV2, with D perhaps matching TRBD2 (6 bases). Per the germline V gene, CDR1 is SNHLY and CDR2 is FYNNEI. This CDR3 is built from 12 residues. The V gene lost 6 bases and the J gene lost 3 bases, with 9 bases spanning the gap. The CDR3 sequence: CASRERVYEQYF. The CDR3 DNA reads as TGTGCCAGCAGGGAGCGGGTCTACGAGCAGTACTTC.

This rearrangement joins TRBV3-1 (or the pseudogene TRBV3-2) to TRBJ2-1; 10 positions match TRBD2. J lost 2 bases, V lost 4 bases, and 11 bases had no gene match. The CDR3 runs to 18 residues. The germline CDR1 and CDR2 sequences are LGHDT and YNNKEL (reference sequence). CDR3 coding DNA: TGTGCCAGCAGCCCCCGGACTAGCGGAAGCTCTCCCTACAATGAGCAGTTCTTC. It translates to CASSPRTSGSSPYNEQFF.

V and J are TRBV28 and TRBJ1-4, with 8 bases matching TRBD1. This CDR3 is 16 amino acids long. From germline, CDR1 is MDHEN and CDR2 SYDVKM. The ends lost 2 bases at V and 4 bases at J; junction bases unmatched: 6. Here the CDR3 DNA reads TGTGCCAGCAGTTTAAGGGACAGGATTTATAATGAAAAACTGTTTTTT. Translation gives CASSLRDRIYNEKLFF.

V is TRBV29-1 and J is TRBJ2-2; 11 nucleotides line up with TRBD2. The V segment lost 2 bases and the J segment 4 bases; nucleotides outside the gene matches: 3. CDR3 size: 15 residues. Germline V gene lookup returns CDR1 SQVTM and CDR2 ANQGSEA. The CDR3 DNA follows: TGCAGCGTTGAATTTAGCGGGAGGGCCACCGGGGAGCTGTTTTTT. Its translation: CSVEFSGRATGELFF.

A word on this clone: Compared with germline, one end of the junction differs, possibly owing to a read error. The gene calls are TRBV7-7 and TRBJ2-1; D unresolved. In germline, CDR1 is SSHAT, CDR2 FNYEAQ (reference sequence). CDR3 size: 14 residues. CDR3 sequence reads: CASSPASSYNEQFF. In DNA form, the CDR3 reads TGTGCTAGCAGCCCCGCGTCGTCCTACAATGAGCAGTTCTTC.

This clone occurred a few times. The chain uses TRBV5-1 and TRBJ1-2, with 9 bases matching TRBD1. There are 14 residues in the CDR3. CDR1 and CDR2 from the germline V gene are SGHRS and YFSETQ. The J segment lost 8 bases and the V segment lost 4 bases, leaving 9 bases of the junction unmatched. In DNA, the CDR3 is TGCGCCAGCAGCCACGGACAGGGGAATAGGGGCTACACCTTC. Translated, it gives CASSHGQGNRGYTF.

V usage is TRBV9 and J usage is TRBJ2-2; TRBD1 agrees at 7 bases. CDR3 length: 17 amino acids. Germline CDR1 is SGDLS and CDR2 is YYNGEE. The junction had 10 bases not matched to a gene; V was cut back by 3 bases and J by 2 bases. Written as DNA, the CDR3 is TGTGCCAGCAGCGCACTCTGGGACAGCCATAACACCGGGGAGCTGTTTTTT. This encodes CASSALWDSHNTGELFF.

The chain is built from TRBV4-2 and TRBJ1-1, with D uncertain. The germline V and J ends were trimmed by 2 bases and 2 bases, with 9 bases remaining between them. The CDR3 spans 14 residues. Germline values: CDR1 LGHNA, CDR2 YNFKEQ. The CDR3 loop is CASSQYIFNTEAFF. As DNA, the CDR3 is TGTGCCAGCAGCCAATACATTTTTAACACTGAAGCTTTCTTT.